Reported below is one T cell receptor beta chain. The sample is drawn from a study of patients and donors after allogeneic stem cell transplantation. Trimming removed 7 bases from V and 2 bases from J; junction bases left unmatched: 4. The CDR3 is 13 residues long. TCRdb called the RT-PCR reads again in MiXCR, with one record for every CDR3 protein. The sample has roughly 150,000 distinct CDR3 sequences, 24% seen once. This clonotype was sampled from a human donor who was either an allogeneic HSCT recipient or a stem cell or donor lymphocyte infusion donor (not recorded which). It is not recorded whose cells these are; they may come from a transplant donor. The specimen sequenced was blood, either unsorted or a sorted T cell fraction (not recorded which). V is TRBV12-3 or TRBV12-4 and J is TRBJ2-7; 8 nucleotides match TRBD2. The CDR3 nucleotides are TGTGCCAGCACGAGCGGGGGACCCTACGAGCAGTACTTC. As protein: CASTSGGPYEQYF.